The clone carrying this TCR beta chain was recorded only once. CDR3 size: 16 residues. Germline CDR1 and CDR2: LGHNA and YSLEER. Losses at the gene ends were 4 bases for V and 2 bases for J; bases not matched to a gene: 7. This entry is derived from a study of blood T cell repertoires in COVID-19. TCRdb keeps only in-frame clones here, not all; method: immunoSEQ multiplex PCR. The table shows 110,000 or so clones, with nearly 90% occurring only once. The TCR sequence derives from a woman aged 70-85 years who had recovered from COVID-19. V usage is TRBV4-3 and J usage is TRBJ2-3; TRBD2 matches 9 bases. The sample comprised peripheral blood. The CDR3 region is CASSRAASGTTDTQYF. The CDR3 bases are TGCGCCAGCAGCCGAGCGGCTAGCGGGACCACAGATACGCAGTATTTT.